The present entry profiles one T cell receptor beta chain with its context. No antigen is known for it. This sample is part of a study of post-analysis software for immune sequencing data. Study details: The disease courses covered relapsing-remitting, secondary progressive and progressive-relapsing multiple sclerosis. Study-wide results and limits: Diversity measured as normalized Chao1 was significantly lower in multiple sclerosis patients than in controls. When patients were compared with controls, about five TRBV segments were more frequent, TRBV5-6, TRBV5-1 and TRBV20-1 among them.

Libraries were made from TCR beta cDNA, and they carried unique molecular identifiers. TCRdb ran MiXCR on the PCR reads and lists one entry per CDR3 protein. The profile shows about 210,000 distinct CDR3 sequences, 29% of them singletons. The CDR3 runs to 16 residues. The junction had 16 bases not matched to a gene; V was cut back by 7 bases and J by 4 bases. Germline CDR1 is DFQATT and CDR2 is SNEGSKA (reference sequence). The specimen was blood. The chain couples TRBV20-1 to TRBJ2-3; TRBD2 aligns across 8 bases. This sequence originates from a girl aged 2 to 17 with multiple sclerosis. The CDR3 loop is CSVGGYGSGKADTQYF. In DNA, the CDR3 is TGCAGTGTAGGGGGGTATGGTAGCGGGAAAGCAGATACGCAGTATTTT.